Here is one T cell receptor (beta chain) with its context. Its antigen is unidentified. PCR amplification relied on 60 Vbeta primers (plus 13 Jbeta primers). The protocol was immunoSEQ multiplex PCR, while the TCRdb copy is restricted to in-frame clones and leaves out a portion. The sample includes approximately 50,000 clones. The record originates from a study of cytomegalovirus exposure and HLA in healthy donors. Findings and caveats of the study: TCR beta chains numbering roughly 150 were designated cytomegalovirus-associated. A highly shared variant cluster was judged a likely technical artifact. In an earlier analysis, in around 590 donors, most V segments appeared productive either ~90% or ~30% of the time.

The germline V gene has CDR1 SGHRS and CDR2 YFSETQ. Trimming cost V 1 base and J 4 bases, with 12 bases left between them. This CDR3 is built from 14 residues. This clonotype originated in a man between 18 and 35 years old in good health and CMV-seropositive. The chain joins TRBV5-1 to TRBJ2-7; D unclear. The material sequenced was PBMCs. CDR3 nucleotide sequence: TGCGCCAGCAGCTTGTCTGAACTTATATACGAGCAGTACTTC. Its translation is CASSLSELIYEQYF.